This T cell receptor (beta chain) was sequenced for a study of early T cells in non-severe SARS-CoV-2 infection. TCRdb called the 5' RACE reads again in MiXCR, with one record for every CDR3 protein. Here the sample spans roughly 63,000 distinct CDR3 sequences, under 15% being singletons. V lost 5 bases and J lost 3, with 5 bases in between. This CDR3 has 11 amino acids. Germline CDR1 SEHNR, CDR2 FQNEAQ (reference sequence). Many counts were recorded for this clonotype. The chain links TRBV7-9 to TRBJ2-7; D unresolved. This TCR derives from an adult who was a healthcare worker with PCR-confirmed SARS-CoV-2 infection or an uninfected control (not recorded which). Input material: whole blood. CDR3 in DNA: TGTGCCAGCAGCAGATACTACGAGCAGTACTTC. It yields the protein CASSRYYEQYF.